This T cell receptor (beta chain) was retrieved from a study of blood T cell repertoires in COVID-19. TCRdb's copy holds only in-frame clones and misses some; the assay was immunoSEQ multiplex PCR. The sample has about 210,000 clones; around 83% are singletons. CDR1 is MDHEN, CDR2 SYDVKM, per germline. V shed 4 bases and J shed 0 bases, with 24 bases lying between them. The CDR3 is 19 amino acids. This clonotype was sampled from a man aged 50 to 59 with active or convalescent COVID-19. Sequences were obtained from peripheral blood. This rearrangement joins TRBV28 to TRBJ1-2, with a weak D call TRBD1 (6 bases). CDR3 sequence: CASSSPAAGAPGPNYGYTF. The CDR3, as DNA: TGTGCCAGCAGTTCCCCGGCCGCGGGGGCCCCCGGACCTAACTATGGCTACACCTTC.